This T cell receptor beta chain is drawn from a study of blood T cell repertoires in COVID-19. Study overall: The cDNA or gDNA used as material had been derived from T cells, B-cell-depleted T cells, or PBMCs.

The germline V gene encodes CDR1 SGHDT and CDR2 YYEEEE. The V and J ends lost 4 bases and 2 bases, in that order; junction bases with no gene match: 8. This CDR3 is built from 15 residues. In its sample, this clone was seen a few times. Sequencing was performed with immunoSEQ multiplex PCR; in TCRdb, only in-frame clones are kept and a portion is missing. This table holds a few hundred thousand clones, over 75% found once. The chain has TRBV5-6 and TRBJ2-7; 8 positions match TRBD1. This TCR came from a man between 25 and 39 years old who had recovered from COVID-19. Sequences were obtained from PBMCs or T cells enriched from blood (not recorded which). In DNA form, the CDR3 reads TGTGCCAGCAGCGGGTGGGGACAGGCCCCCTACGAGCAGTACTTC. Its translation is CASSGWGQAPYEQYF.